The clone carrying this T cell receptor beta chain was seen repeatedly, ten times or more. Its target is not known. These data originate in a study of identical twins. The CDR3 sequence is 15 residues long. Germline CDR1 and CDR2: SEHNR and FQNEAQ (reference sequence). With V trimmed by 5 bases and J by 7 bases, 8 bases remained unmatched. Whole-study results and caveats: It was out-of-frame TCR alpha sharing in monozygotic twins that models underestimated.

TCRdb re-derived calls from the 5' RACE reads in MiXCR, one entry per CDR3 protein. The sample has 640,000 or so distinct CDR3 sequences, roughly 6.2% seen once. This chain uses TRBV7-9 with TRBJ2-1; TRBD2 aligns across 10 bases. The clonotype originates from a man aged 18 to 29 in good health. Sequencing was performed on naive T cells sorted from blood. CDR3 nucleotides: TGTGCCAGCAGCCCCAACCCTAGCGGGAGTAATGAGCAGTTCTTC. It translates to CASSPNPSGSNEQFF.